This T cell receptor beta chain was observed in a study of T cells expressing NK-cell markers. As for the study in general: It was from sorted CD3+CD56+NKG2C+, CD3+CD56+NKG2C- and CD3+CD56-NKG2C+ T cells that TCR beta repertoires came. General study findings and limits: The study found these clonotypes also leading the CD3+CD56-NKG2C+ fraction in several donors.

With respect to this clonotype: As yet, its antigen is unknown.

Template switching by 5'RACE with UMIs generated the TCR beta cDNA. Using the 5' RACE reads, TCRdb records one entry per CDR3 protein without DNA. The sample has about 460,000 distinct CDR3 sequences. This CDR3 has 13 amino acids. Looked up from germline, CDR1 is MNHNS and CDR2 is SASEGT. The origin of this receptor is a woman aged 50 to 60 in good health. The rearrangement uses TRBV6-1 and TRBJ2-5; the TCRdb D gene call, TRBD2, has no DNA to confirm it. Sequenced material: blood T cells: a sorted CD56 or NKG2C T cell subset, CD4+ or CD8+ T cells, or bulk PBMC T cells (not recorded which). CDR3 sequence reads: CAGGAGGPQTQYF.